A single sample is the source of the 19 T cell receptor beta chains below, sequenced in a study of identical twins. TCRdb reprocessed the 5' RACE reads via MiXCR and lists one record per CDR3 protein. The sample has some 440,000 distinct CDR3 sequences, 20% to 25% seen once. These data were likewise used in another study, on T cells expressing NK-cell markers.

Source material: CD4+ T cells sorted from blood. The receptors shown here come from a young woman in good health.

The V gene is TRBV12-2, the J gene TRBJ1-5; the DNA was not used to check the table's D call, TRBD1. TRBV12-2 is annotated as a pseudogene. The CDR3 consists of 14 residues. The CDR3 sequence: CASRPTGSDQPQHF. Written as DNA, the CDR3 is TGTGCAAGTCGCCCGACCGGGAGCGATCAGCCCCAGCATTTT.

This clonotype occurred a few times. The V gene is TRBV20-1, the J gene TRBJ2-3, with TRBD2 matching 11 bases. This CDR3 region has 15 residues. Germline-derived CDR1 and CDR2 are DFQATT and SNEGSKA (reference sequence). V shed 5 bases, J shed 0 bases, and the junction held 4 bases outside the gene matches. CDR3 coding DNA: TGCAGTGCTTTCCGGACTAGCGGGAGCACAGATACGCAGTATTTT. Amino acids: CSAFRTSGSTDTQYF.

The J gene is TRBJ2-7, the V gene TRBV18; 8 bases fit TRBD1. J lost 5 bases, V lost 5 bases, and 5 bases had no gene match. Per the germline V gene, CDR1 is KGHSH and CDR2 is LQKENI. There are 13 residues in the CDR3. CDR3 loop: CASSSRGLHEQYF. The CDR3 DNA reads TGTGCCAGCTCAAGCAGGGGGCTCCACGAGCAGTACTTC.

The J gene is TRBJ2-1, the V gene TRBV7-2; D might be TRBD2 (6 bases). Trimming removed 3 bases from V and 9 bases from J, with 12 bases in between. The CDR3 is 13 amino acids. CDR1 and CDR2 (germline): SGHTA, FQGNSA. The CDR3 reads CASSFMRDGEQFF. Written as DNA, the CDR3 is TGTGCCAGCAGCTTCATGCGGGACGGTGAGCAGTTCTTC.

V gene TRBV19 combines with J gene TRBJ1-2; TRBD1 is a possible D gene (5 bases). The CDR3 loop spans 14 amino acids. Germline CDR1 reads LNHDA; CDR2 reads SQIVND (reference sequence). The V end was cut by 2 bases, the J end by 4 bases, with 11 bases between. The CDR3, as DNA: TGTGCCAGTAGTATAAGGGACTCCGTCTATGGCTACACCTTC. Residues: CASSIRDSVYGYTF.

This clonotype came up a few times. The genes are TRBV7-2 and TRBJ2-1; D is undetermined. Trimming cost V 5 bases and J 0 bases, with 14 bases left between them. Germline V gene data show CDR1 as SGHTA and CDR2 as FQGNSA. This CDR3 spans 16 amino acids. Written as DNA, the CDR3 is TGTGCCAGCAGCAAAGAAAGCGAGCGCTCCTACAATGAGCAGTTCTTC. Translation: CASSKESERSYNEQFF.

The table lists this clonotype with a few counts. The chain has TRBV5-6 and TRBJ2-3, with TRBD2 matching 7 bases. CDR1 is SGHDT, CDR2 YYEEEE, per germline. The CDR3 has 15 residues. The trim removed 10 bases at V and 0 bases at J, leaving 11 bases unmatched. CDR3 protein: CAWTGGLSSTDTQYF. CDR3 DNA sequence: TGTGCCTGGACGGGGGGATTATCTAGCACAGATACGCAGTATTTT.

The chain employs TRBV29-1 and TRBJ2-1; no reliable D call. Trimming pared 8 bases from V and 4 bases from J, leaving 12 bases between. Germline values: CDR1 SQVTM, CDR2 ANQGSEA. The CDR3 is made up of 12 amino acids. In DNA form, the CDR3 reads TGCAGCCCCACGACGTCGTACAATGAGCAGTTCTTC. Translated: CSPTTSYNEQFF.

This clonotype has more than one count but fewer than ten. The J gene is TRBJ2-1, the V gene TRBV14; D remains unclear. In germline, CDR1 is SGHDN, CDR2 FVKESK. V gave up 4 bases and J gave up 4 bases, with 5 bases separating them. The CDR3 runs to 12 residues. The CDR3 reads CASSLFYNEQFF. The CDR3 nucleotides read TGTGCCAGCAGCCTGTTTTACAATGAGCAGTTCTTC.

This clonotype was observed a few times. The chain carries TRBV7-2 and TRBJ2-5; D unresolved. With 1 base removed from V and 7 bases from J, the gap between germline ends came to 10 bases. CDR1 is SGHTA, CDR2 FQGNSA, per germline. The CDR3 extends over 13 amino acids. The CDR3 coding sequence is TGTGCCAGCAGCTTAGGGGGTTTTGGGACCCAGTACTTC. Translating it yields CASSLGGFGTQYF.

DNA for the CDR3: TGTGCCAGCAGTTTTTTCATCAATGAGCAGTTCTTC. Residues: CASSFFINEQFF. The genes are TRBV11-2 and TRBJ2-1; D is unclear. Trimming removed 6 bases at V and 6 bases at J, with 9 bases between. The CDR3 has 12 amino acids. CDR1 and CDR2 (germline): SGHAT, FQNNGV.

This clonotype was observed a single time. V usage is TRBV28 and J usage is TRBJ2-5; TRBD2 aligns across 9 bases. J gave up 5 bases and V 7 bases, and 8 bases lay outside the gene matches. This CDR3 region has 14 residues. Germline V gene sequence: CDR1 MDHEN, CDR2 SYDVKM. The CDR3 DNA reads as TGTGCCAGCAACGCAGCGGGAGGAGGGGAGACCCAGTACTTC. Amino acid sequence: CASNAAGGGETQYF.

The chain links TRBV6-1 to TRBJ1-1; the D is unclear. This CDR3 contains 11 residues. The germline V and J ends were trimmed by 6 bases and 7 bases, with 9 bases remaining between them. Germline assignment: CDR1 MNHNS and CDR2 SASEGT. CDR3 in amino acids: CASRREGEAFF. As DNA, the CDR3 is TGTGCCAGCAGGCGGGAGGGTGAAGCTTTCTTT.

The rearrangement uses TRBV6-1 and TRBJ2-7; possibly TRBD1 for D (6 bases). The V end lost 6 bases, the J end lost 2 bases, and 20 bases lay between the germline ends. CDR1 is MNHNS, CDR2 SASEGT, per germline. The CDR3 contains 16 residues. The CDR3 here is CASRPFRGSYTYEQYF. CDR3 DNA: TGTGCCAGCAGACCTTTCAGGGGTTCCTACACCTACGAGCAGTACTTC.

The chain combines TRBV11-2 with TRBJ1-2; D gene unclear. The ends were cut back, 1 base at V and 3 bases at J, with 9 bases in the middle. The V gene's germline CDR1 is SGHAT and CDR2 FQNNGV. The CDR3 extends over 14 amino acids. CDR3 in DNA: TGTGCCAGCAGCTTAGCCCCGACGGACTATGGCTACACCTTC. This codes for CASSLAPTDYGYTF.

The chain has TRBV14 and TRBJ2-3; no definite D call. The germline CDR1 and CDR2 sequences are SGHDN and FVKESK. V lost 4 bases to trimming and J lost 2 bases, with 10 bases between them. This CDR3 has 14 amino acids. CDR3 bases: TGTGCCAGCAGCCCCAGTGGTTTCACAGATACGCAGTATTTT. Protein sequence: CASSPSGFTDTQYF. The full variable domain, with the rest looked up from reference TRBV14 and TRBJ2-3, is EAGVTQFPSHSVIEKGQTVTLRCDPISGHDNLYWYRRVMGKEIKFLLHFVKESKQDESGMPNNRFLAERTGGTYSTLKVQPAELEDSGVYFCASSPSGFTDTQYFGPGTRLTVL.

This clonotype was seen only a few times. This chain uses TRBV20-1 with TRBJ2-2; 9 nucleotides agree with TRBD2. Germline V CDR1 and CDR2: DFQATT, SNEGSKA (reference sequence). The CDR3 loop spans 16 amino acids. Trimming cost V 1 base and J 3 bases; bases outside gene matches: 6. The CDR3 is CSARGSGRSYTGELFF. CDR3 in DNA: TGCAGTGCTAGAGGTAGCGGGAGATCCTACACCGGGGAGCTGTTTTTT.

The chain uses TRBV5-5 and TRBJ1-5; D gene ambiguous. Germline V gene lookup returns CDR1 SGHKS and CDR2 YYEKEE (reference sequence). The CDR3 sequence is 16 residues long. V was cut by 0 bases and J by 3 bases, with 13 bases left in between. CDR3 amino acids: CASSLGLRETNQPQHF. CDR3 nucleotide sequence: TGTGCCAGCAGCTTGGGGCTTCGGGAGACCAATCAGCCCCAGCATTTT.

This clonotype has just a few counts. The rearrangement joins TRBV20-1 to TRBJ1-2; no clear D gene. Per the germline V gene, CDR1 is DFQATT and CDR2 is SNEGSKA (reference sequence). Trimming removed 0 bases from V and 4 bases from J, with 15 bases in between. The CDR3 extends over 15 amino acids. CDR3 coding DNA: TGCAGTGCTAGAGATGGAGGGCGGGCAATCTATGGCTACACCTTC. The encoded protein is CSARDGGRAIYGYTF.